A single sample is the source of the 5 T cell receptor beta chains below, sequenced in a study of vaccination effects on CD4 cells after COVID-19. The protocol was immunoSEQ multiplex PCR, while the TCRdb copy is restricted to in-frame clones and leaves out a portion. The table records more than 50,000 clones, about four fifths of them present only once. Before sequencing, viral peptide pools were used by the ViraFEST assay to expand antigen-specific CD4+ T cells. Subsequent to roughly 9 days of culture, CD4+ T cells were isolated. Which antigens these TCRs recognize remains unknown. This specimen was CD4+ T cells from PBMCs cultured with HCoV-229E spike peptides, taken before COVID-19 vaccination. These receptors were obtained from a human donor who received a COVID-19 vaccine.

V usage is TRBV24-1 and J usage is TRBJ2-3; D uncertain. With 5 bases removed from V and 2 bases from J, the gap between germline ends came to 7 bases. Germline V lookup: CDR1 KGHDR, CDR2 SFDVKD. This CDR3 is built from 13 residues. CDR3 protein: CATSGTDTDTQYF. The CDR3 DNA reads as TGTGCCACCAGTGGGACGGACACAGATACGCAGTATTTT.

V is TRBV19 and J is TRBJ2-1; 9 nucleotides line up with TRBD2. The V and J ends lost 3 bases and 3 bases, in that order; junction bases with no gene match: 6. This CDR3 spans 16 amino acids. Germline CDR1 LNHDA, CDR2 SQIVND (reference sequence). The CDR3 region has the DNA TGTGCCAGTAGTATCCCCCTAGCGGGGTACTACAATGAGCAGTTCTTC. Translation gives CASSIPLAGYYNEQFF.

As concerns this clone: The sample contains more than one DNA sequence encoding this CDR3. The gene calls are TRBV19 and TRBJ1-1; D possibly corresponds to TRBD1 (6 bases). CDR1 and CDR2 from the germline V gene are LNHDA and SQIVND (reference sequence). Trimming removed 2 bases at V and 3 bases at J, with 10 bases between. CDR3 size: 14 residues. The CDR3 loop is CASSIRGGDTEAFF. The CDR3 DNA is TGTGCCAGTAGTATAAGGGGGGGTGACACTGAAGCTTTCTTT.

The chain combines TRBV27 with TRBJ2-7; D is possibly TRBD1 (7 bases). Germline values: CDR1 MNHEY, CDR2 SMNVEV (reference sequence). This CDR3 contains 12 residues. With 5 bases removed from V and 5 bases from J, the gap between germline ends came to 10 bases. CDR3 region: CASSGGGNEQYV. CDR3 in DNA: TGTGCCAGCAGTGGAGGGGGCAACGAGCAGTACGTC.

This chain connects TRBV6-5 to TRBJ1-6; the D is unclear. The CDR3 runs 13 residues. CDR1 is MNHEY and CDR2 is SVGAGI in the germline V gene. Trimming removed 6 bases from V and 15 bases from J, with 18 bases in between. The CDR3 coding sequence is TGTGCCAGCAGGAGAGATGATGTTGGGCACCTCCACTTT. Amino acids: CASRRDDVGHLHF.